This T cell receptor beta chain stems from a study of CD8 T cells in Susac syndrome. An amount of RNA that ranged from roughly 0.45 to 1 ug was reverse transcribed with random hexamers. TCRdb used MiXCR to reprocess the immunoSEQ multiplex PCR reads, holding one entry per CDR3 protein. The repertoire holds some 200,000 distinct CDR3 sequences, with about 94% as singletons. The TEMRA cells underwent FACS enrichment, while the CD8+ and CD4+ T cells underwent negative isolation. This clonotype was seen a single time. There are 14 residues in the CDR3. Germline-derived CDR1 and CDR2 are SGHRS and YFSETQ. V lost 2 bases to trimming and J lost 4 bases, with 11 bases between them.

What was sequenced was CD4+ T cells from PBMCs. The receptor was derived from a human donor in good health. The V and J genes are TRBV5-1 and TRBJ2-3; TRBD2 is a possible D gene (6 bases). The CDR3 DNA follows: TGCGCCAGCAGCTTAGAGCGGGCCCCAGATACGCAGTATTTT. The encoded protein is CASSLERAPDTQYF.